Included here is one T cell receptor beta chain sequence, with context. The protocol was immunoSEQ multiplex PCR, while the TCRdb copy is restricted to in-frame clones and leaves out a portion. The table includes some 100,000 clones, approximately 90% detected once. These data belong to a study of T cell changes during pregnancy in multiple sclerosis. The CDR3 spans 15 residues. From germline, CDR1 is GTSNPN and CDR2 SVGIG (reference sequence). V dropped 4 bases and J dropped 7; count of bases not matched to a gene: 15. The starting material was peripheral blood, obtained in the second trimester of pregnancy. The sequence was collected from a female donor with multiple sclerosis, enrolled in a pregnancy study. The rearrangement links TRBV30 to TRBJ2-5, with 7 bases identical to TRBD2. CDR3 loop: CAWIPGLASGLTQYF. DNA for the CDR3: TGTGCCTGGATCCCGGGTTTGGCTAGCGGACTGACCCAGTACTTC.